Listed below are T cell receptor beta chains from one sample, sequenced in a study of T-cell memory formation after mild COVID-19. TCRdb processed the 5' RACE reads anew with MiXCR; each CDR3 protein has one entry. The sample lists hundreds of thousands of distinct CDR3 sequences, under 15% occurring once. Sequencing input: PBMCs or a T cell subset sorted from them (not recorded which). These receptors all come from a man in his late teens or twenties who had mild COVID-19 (a few samples of this study predate the infection). Cell type and time point are not known. Both conserved end residues are part of each CDR3. The D gene is left open where the match is weak. Rows may omit the clone size; those that give it use once, few, many or a size class.

CDR3aa | CDR3nt | j_gene | abundance | d_gene | v_gene
CASSARPGLRYEQYF | TGTGCCAGCAGCGCAAGGCCGGGACTACGCTACGAGCAGTACTTC | TRBJ2-7 | NA | TRBD2 | TRBV3-1
CATSDWDRAYNEQFF | TGTGCCACCAGTGACTGGGACAGGGCCTACAATGAGCAGTTCTTC | TRBJ2-1 | NA | TRBD1 | TRBV24-1
CASSQDYSEPQHF | TGTGCCAGCAGCCAAGACTATTCGGAGCCCCAGCATTTT | TRBJ1-5 | NA | NA | TRBV4-2
CASSEAGTGPTGELFF | TGCGCCAGCAGTGAGGCCGGGACAGGGCCCACCGGGGAGCTGTTTTTT | TRBJ2-2 | NA | TRBD1 | TRBV10-1
CASSLGQGSGEAFF | TGCGCCAGCAGCTTGGGGCAGGGTTCTGGTGAAGCTTTCTTT | TRBJ1-1 | few | NA | TRBV5-1
CASSWIAGEDIQYF | TGTGCCAGCAGCTGGATAGCGGGGGAGGACATTCAGTACTTC | TRBJ2-4 | NA | TRBD2 | TRBV7-2
CASTPAGFYQPQHF | TGTGCCAGCACCCCCGCTGGGTTCTATCAGCCCCAGCATTTT | TRBJ1-5 | NA | NA | TRBV6-2/TRBV6-3
CSARGLTGGDHGYTF | TGCAGTGCTAGAGGTCTGACAGGGGGCGATCATGGCTACACCTTC | TRBJ1-2 | NA | TRBD1 | TRBV20-1
CASSQVGSGVRHYGYTF | TGCGCCAGCAGCCAAGTCGGTTCGGGGGTCCGTCACTATGGCTACACCTTC | TRBJ1-2 | few | NA | TRBV4-1
CASSQGGRGVRTEAFF | TGTGCCAGCAGCCAAGGGGGACGAGGGGTAAGGACTGAAGCTTTCTTT | TRBJ1-1 | few | NA | TRBV3-1
CASKPPGSYNEQFF | TGTGCCAGCAAACCCCCGGGTTCCTACAATGAGCAGTTCTTC | TRBJ2-1 | NA | NA | TRBV6-1
CASSHATKRGVTDTQYF | TGCGCCAGCAGCCATGCTACCAAGCGGGGGGTCACAGATACGCAGTATTTT | TRBJ2-3 | NA | TRBD2 | TRBV4-3
CASSPGRAEDTQYF | TGCGCCAGCAGCCCCGGCAGGGCGGAGGATACGCAGTATTTT | TRBJ2-3 | many | NA | TRBV5-1
CASSLITGGNEQFF | TGCGCCAGCAGCCTCATTACAGGGGGGAATGAGCAGTTCTTC | TRBJ2-1 | many | TRBD1 | TRBV4-3
CAWKDRALTGELFF | TGTGCCTGGAAGGACAGGGCACTCACCGGGGAGCTGTTTTTT | TRBJ2-2 | NA | TRBD1 | TRBV30
CASTPPGGRSSSIYF | TGTGCCAGCACCCCCCCTGGGGGGCGCAGTAGCTCCATATATTTT | TRBJ1-3 | NA | NA | TRBV6-6
CASSSGGSGANVLTF | TGTGCCAGCAGTTCAGGGGGTTCTGGGGCCAACGTCCTGACTTTC | TRBJ2-6 | many | TRBD1 | TRBV12-3/TRBV12-4
CASSRERATEAFF | TGTGCCAGCAGTCGTGAAAGGGCGACTGAAGCTTTCTTT | TRBJ1-1 | NA | NA | TRBV6-6
CAIRRGPRLSYEQYF | TGTGCCATCAGGCGTGGTCCGAGGCTTTCCTACGAGCAGTACTTC | TRBJ2-7 | NA | NA | TRBV10-3
CASSRTSGANTGELFF | TGTGCCAGCAGTCGCACTAGCGGAGCGAACACCGGGGAGCTGTTTTTT | TRBJ2-2 | medium-sized | TRBD2 | TRBV2
CASSPTPGGGYF | TGTGCCAGCAGCCCGACCCCCGGGGGGGGATATTTT | TRBJ2-3 | few | TRBD2 | TRBV7-2
CASSRAEWGRTEAFF | TGTGCCAGCAGCCGAGCGGAGTGGGGGAGGACTGAAGCTTTCTTT | TRBJ1-1 | NA | NA | TRBV3-1
CASSLEEGNTIYF | TGTGCCAGCAGCTTAGAGGAGGGAAACACCATATATTTT | TRBJ1-3 | NA | NA | TRBV7-2
CASSLGERGHTDTQYF | TGCGCCAGCAGCTTGGGGGAGCGGGGACACACAGATACGCAGTATTTT | TRBJ2-3 | many | NA | TRBV5-1
CASSPRQGRGTGELFF | TGCGCCAGCAGCCCTAGGCAGGGGCGAGGGACCGGGGAGCTGTTTTTT | TRBJ2-2 | NA | NA | TRBV5-1
CASSRGIRSGGYTF | TGCGCCAGCAGCCGGGGGATCCGAAGTGGGGGCTACACCTTC | TRBJ1-2 | many | NA | TRBV5-1
CASSALNTGELFF | TGTGCCAGCAGTGCACTGAACACCGGGGAGCTGTTTTTT | TRBJ2-2 | few | NA | TRBV12-3/TRBV12-4
CASSHGLAGGRAYEQYF | TGTGCCAGCAGCCATGGACTAGCGGGGGGTAGGGCCTACGAGCAGTACTTC | TRBJ2-7 | few | TRBD2 | TRBV3-1
CASSPGGVNTYGYTF | TGCGCCAGCAGCCCGGGCGGCGTAAACACCTATGGCTACACCTTC | TRBJ1-2 | NA | NA | TRBV5-1
CASRLLAGAPDTQYF | TGTGCCAGCAGACTTCTCGCGGGGGCCCCTGATACGCAGTATTTT | TRBJ2-3 | NA | NA | TRBV6-6
CSVIPRMNTEAFF | TGCAGCGTGATCCCGAGGATGAACACTGAAGCTTTCTTT | TRBJ1-1 | NA | NA | TRBV29-1
CASSSPRGSGANVLTF | TGTGCCAGCAGCTCACCGAGGGGGTCTGGGGCCAACGTCCTGACTTTC | TRBJ2-6 | NA | NA | TRBV7-8
CSVVAGLDTQYF | TGCAGCGTTGTGGCAGGGCTTGATACGCAGTATTTT | TRBJ2-3 | NA | NA | TRBV29-1
CASFYTEAFF | TGTGCCAGTTTTTACACTGAAGCTTTCTTT | TRBJ1-1 | NA | NA | TRBV19
CASSEGQGPADTQYF | TGTGCCAGCAGCGAGGGACAGGGCCCGGCAGATACGCAGTATTTT | TRBJ2-3 | once | TRBD1 | TRBV11-3
CASSRMAGGYNEQFF | TGCGCCAGCAGCCGGATGGCAGGGGGTTACAATGAGCAGTTCTTC | TRBJ2-1 | few | TRBD1 | TRBV4-3
CASSNGQARGSGGKYEQYF | TGTGCCAGCAGCAACGGGCAGGCGCGAGGTAGCGGGGGGAAATACGAGCAGTACTTC | TRBJ2-7 | many | TRBD2 | TRBV7-2
CASSLTGGFSNEQFF | TGCGCCAGCAGCCTCACGGGGGGCTTTAGCAATGAGCAGTTCTTC | TRBJ2-1 | few | NA | TRBV5-1
CAISESIGYEQYF | TGTGCCATCAGTGAGTCGATCGGTTACGAGCAGTACTTC | TRBJ2-7 | few | NA | TRBV10-3
CSARAPRTSTDTQYF | TGCAGTGCTAGGGCGCCAAGGACTAGCACAGATACGCAGTATTTT | TRBJ2-3 | few | NA | TRBV20-1
CASSQAGTGDYGYTF | TGCGCCAGCAGCCAAGCCGGGACAGGGGACTATGGCTACACCTTC | TRBJ1-2 | many | TRBD1 | TRBV4-3
CATSRDSAGAYEQYF | TGTGCCACCAGCAGAGATTCGGCAGGTGCCTACGAGCAGTACTTC | TRBJ2-7 | NA | NA | TRBV15
CASSAGSGGNTIYF | TGCGCCAGCAGCGCGGGGTCGGGAGGAAACACCATATATTTT | TRBJ1-3 | NA | NA | TRBV5-1
CSARATSADTQYF | TGCAGTGCTAGGGCGACTAGCGCAGATACGCAGTATTTT | TRBJ2-3 | few | TRBD2 | TRBV20-1
CASRASGGALGGELFF | TGTGCCAGCAGGGCTAGCGGGGGGGCTCTAGGCGGGGAGCTGTTTTTT | TRBJ2-2 | NA | TRBD2 | TRBV6-5
CASSFRDTSPGYTF | TGTGCCAGCAGCTTTAGGGACACTTCACCCGGCTACACCTTC | TRBJ1-2 | NA | NA | TRBV7-2